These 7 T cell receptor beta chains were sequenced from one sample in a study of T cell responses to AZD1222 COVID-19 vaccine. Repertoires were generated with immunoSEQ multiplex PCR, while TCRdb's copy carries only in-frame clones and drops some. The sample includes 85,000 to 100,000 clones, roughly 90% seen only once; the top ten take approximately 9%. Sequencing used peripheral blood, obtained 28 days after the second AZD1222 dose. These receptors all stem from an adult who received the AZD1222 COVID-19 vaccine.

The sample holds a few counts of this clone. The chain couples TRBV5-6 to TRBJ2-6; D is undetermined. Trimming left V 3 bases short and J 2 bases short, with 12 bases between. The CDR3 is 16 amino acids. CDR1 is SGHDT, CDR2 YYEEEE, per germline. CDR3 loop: CASSSRSGAGANVLTF. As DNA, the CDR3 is TGTGCCAGCAGCTCTAGAAGTGGGGCTGGGGCCAACGTCCTGACTTTC.

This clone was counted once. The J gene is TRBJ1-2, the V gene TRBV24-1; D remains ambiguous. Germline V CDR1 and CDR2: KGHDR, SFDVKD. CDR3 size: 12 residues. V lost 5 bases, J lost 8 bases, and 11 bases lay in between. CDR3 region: CATSVGGRGYTF. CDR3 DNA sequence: TGTGCCACCAGTGTCGGAGGGAGGGGCTACACCTTC.

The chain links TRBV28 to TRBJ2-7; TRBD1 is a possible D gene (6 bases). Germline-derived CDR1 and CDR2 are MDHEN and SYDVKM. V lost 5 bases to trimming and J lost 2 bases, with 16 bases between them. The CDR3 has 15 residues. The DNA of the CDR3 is TGTGCCAGCAGTCACCCCGGGACACCAGCCTACGAGCAGTACTTC. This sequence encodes CASSHPGTPAYEQYF.

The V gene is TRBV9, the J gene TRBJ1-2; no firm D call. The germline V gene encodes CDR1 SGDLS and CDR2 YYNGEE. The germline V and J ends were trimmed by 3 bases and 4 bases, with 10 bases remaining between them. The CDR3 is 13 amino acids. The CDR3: CASSGGSRYGYTF. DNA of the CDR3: TGTGCCAGCAGCGGTGGCAGTCGCTATGGCTACACCTTC.

CDR3 protein: CASSLDKGGNTIYF. The CDR3 coding sequence is TGTGCCAGCAGCTTAGATAAGGGTGGAAACACCATATATTTT. The J gene is TRBJ1-3, the V gene TRBV7-2, with D uncertain. The germline CDR1 and CDR2 sequences are SGHTA and FQGNSA. The CDR3 loop spans 14 amino acids. V lost 1 base, J lost 3 bases, and 7 bases lay in between. Filled out from reference TRBV7-2 and TRBJ1-3, the complete variable domain reads GAGVSQSPSNKVTEKGKDVELRCDPISGHTALYWYRQSLGQGLEFLIYFQGNSAPDKSGLPSDRFSAERTGGSVSTLTIQRTQQEDSAVYLCASSLDKGGNTIYFGEGSWLTVV.

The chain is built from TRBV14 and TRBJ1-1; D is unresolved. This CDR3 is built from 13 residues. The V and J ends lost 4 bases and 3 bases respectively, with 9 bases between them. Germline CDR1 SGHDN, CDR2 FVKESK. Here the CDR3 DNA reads TGTGCCAGCAGCCGATATGATGACACTGAAGCTTTCTTT. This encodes CASSRYDDTEAFF.

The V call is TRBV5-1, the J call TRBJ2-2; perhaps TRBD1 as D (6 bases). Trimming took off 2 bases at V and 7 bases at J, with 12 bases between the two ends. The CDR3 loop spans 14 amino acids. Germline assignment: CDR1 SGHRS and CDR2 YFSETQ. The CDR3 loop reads CASSLQGWGGELFF. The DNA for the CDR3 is TGCGCCAGCAGCTTACAGGGATGGGGCGGGGAGCTGTTTTTT. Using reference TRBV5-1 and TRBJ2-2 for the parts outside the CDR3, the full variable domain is KAGVTQTPRYLIKTRGQQVTLSCSPISGHRSVSWYQQTPGQGLQFLFEYFSETQRNKGNFPGRFSGRQFSNSRSEMNVSTLELGDSALYLCASSLQGWGGELFFGEGSRLTVL.